The entry below describes one T cell receptor beta chain. Its antigen has not been determined. Per-nucleotide qualities are absent, and no much larger clonotype sits a single base away. The junction carries 17 bases between V and J, which are trimmed by 1 base and 7 bases respectively. For CDR1 and CDR2, the germline V gene (reference sequence) lists LGHDT and YNNKEL. The CDR3 goes from the cysteine to the phenylalanine over 15 residues. The DNA shown is the 45-base CDR3, in frame from base 1. Donors were 30 to 45 systemically healthy Caucasian individuals from Russia aged roughly 6 to 100 years. About 9.6 milliliters of peripheral blood were collected from each donor into EDTA-treated Vacutainer tubes. Ficoll-Paque density-gradient centrifugation was used to isolate PBMCs, with at least 6.5 million per sample. Trizol reagent was used to extract total RNA from the PBMCs, yielding at least 5 micrograms per sample. For every donor, an aliquot of PBMCs went through flow cytometry to measure the percentages of naive CD45RAhigh/CD27high T cells.

The data stem from a study of blood T cells in healthy people across ages (dated by TCRdb to the mid-2010s). Concerning the study at large: Template switching captured roughly one uniquely barcoded TCR beta cDNA molecule per two T cells in model experiments. Using deep sequencing normalized with unique cDNA molecular identifiers, the study measured how TCR beta repertoire diversity changes with age. For two donors (one aged 18 to 29 and one aged 80 or older), the study analyzed two additional independent replicas of 1 million unique cDNA reads from the same blood draw. To avoid experimental bias, donors of different ages were spread randomly across the sequencing lanes. The donors were divided into four age groups: young (average around 16 years), middle-aged (about 41), aged (about 62) and long-lived (roughly 82).

The receptor library was made with 5' RACE. Sequencing used an Illumina HiSeq 2500. The second PCR ran for roughly 7 to 11 cycles and used a J-beta primer mix along with a sample-barcoded 5' primer. Each TCR beta cDNA molecule received a unique molecular identifier from a template-switch 5' adaptor carrying 12 random nucleotides. Each sample yielded at least 2.5 million CDR3-containing paired-end reads. First-strand cDNA synthesis was performed from all RNA using the Mint cDNA synthesis kit, with priming by a TRBC-specific oligonucleotide. After uracil-DNA glycosylase treatment, a first 18-cycle PCR used universal primers M1SS and BC2_uni_R on all cDNA. The study's processing was this. Normalization of each sample was performed by random selection of 1 million high-quality reads, each carrying a distinct molecular identifier. Instead of being binned into consensus sequences, reads with shared molecular identifiers were discarded. MiTCR, with a Q25 quality threshold and the strictest error-elimination algorithm, was used for CDR3 identification, clonotype clustering and error correction. A nonparametric unseen species model with Euler transformation was used to estimate a lower bound on total TCR beta diversity. The public reads were reanalyzed by TCRdb: fastp trimming at Q25, MiXCR alignment, in-frame beta chains only. For every CDR3 protein sequence, its rows merge into one entry that carries the most common genes and DNA. TCRdb's processing, not the authors', yielded these V and J calls. This sample lists approximately 880,000 distinct CDR3 sequences; approximately 49% were detected once. The biggest ten clones account for roughly an eighth of the sample.

Beyond this particular receptor, the publication reports: Estimates of total diversity based on one million sequenced T cells were considered lower bounds and underestimates. As age increased, observed TCR beta diversity per million T cells dropped in a roughly linear way, and a significant reduction was already evident by age approximately 40. Since profiling was done on bulk unsorted PBMCs, naive and antigen-experienced compartments could not be conclusively compared. Because donor CMV infection status was unknown, age-related changes in expanded clonotypes were potentially confounded. There was a strong correlation between observed TCR beta diversity and the percentage of naive T cells measured by flow cytometry. Compared with the aged group, the long-lived group had more naive CD4+ T cells, fewer expanded clones and increased TCR diversity, a pattern suggesting age selection.

The sequence links TRBV3-1 to TRBJ2-7, with the D call perhaps TRBD1 or TRBD2, as 5 bases match in each case. The sequencing sample was made of blood. The TCR was taken from a man aged 25 to 40 in good health. The nucleotide sequence is given as TGTGCCAGCAGCCAAGGCCGGGACCCTACCAATGAGCAGTACTTC. Translated, it reads CASSQGRDPTNEQYF.